Following are 6 T cell receptor beta chains from one sample sequenced in a study of shared clonotypes between healthy human individuals. Repertoires were generated with immunoSEQ multiplex PCR, while TCRdb's copy carries only in-frame clones and drops some. The data show about 2,500,000 clones, 90% to 95% seen once. Material: naive CD4+ T cells sorted from blood. This sample's subset: CD45RA+ positively selected. These receptors were taken from a man aged 18 to 29 in good health.

The gene calls are TRBV18 and TRBJ2-7; D is unresolved. Trimming stripped 3 bases from V and 2 bases from J, with 17 bases between. CDR1 is KGHSH and CDR2 is LQKENI in the germline V gene. CDR3 length: 16 residues. CDR3 DNA sequence: TGTGCCAGCTCACCGCAGAACACATTACTTACCTACGAGCAGTACTTC. Amino acid sequence: CASSPQNTLLTYEQYF.

In this sample, this clone turned up once. The V gene is TRBV11-3, the J gene TRBJ2-1; tentative D call: TRBD1 (5 bases). This CDR3 has 15 amino acids. Germline V CDR1 and CDR2: SGHNT, YENEEA. V was shortened by 1 base and J by 8 bases, with 15 bases between the two germline ends. This CDR3 reads CASSLGLAQGDEQFF. CDR3 bases: TGTGCCAGCAGCTTAGGGTTGGCCCAGGGCGATGAGCAGTTCTTC. The entire variable domain, with the rest obtained from reference TRBV11-3 and TRBJ2-1, is as follows: EAGVVQSPRYKIIEKKQPVAFWCNPISGHNTLYWYLQNLGQGPELLIRYENEEAVDDSQLPKDRFSAERLKGVDSTLKIQPAELGDSAVYLCASSLGLAQGDEQFFGPGTRLTVL.

The rearrangement joins TRBV19 to TRBJ2-1; 11 nucleotides agree with TRBD2. The CDR3 length is 14 residues. Losses at the gene ends were 5 bases for V and 3 bases for J; bases not matched to a gene: 0. CDR1 is LNHDA, CDR2 SQIVND, per germline (reference sequence). The CDR3 loop is CASSLAGGYNEQFF. CDR3 sequence (DNA): TGTGCCAGTAGTCTAGCGGGGGGCTACAATGAGCAGTTCTTC.

This chain uses TRBV10-3 with TRBJ1-4; D remains unclear. CDR3 length equals 15 residues. V lost 0 bases and J 5 bases, leaving 10 bases between the germline ends. Germline V gene data show CDR1 as ENHRY and CDR2 as SYGVKD. The CDR3 DNA sequence: TGTGCCATCAGTGAGTCGGGGAGTGGGAATGAAAAACTGTTTTTT. Protein sequence: CAISESGSGNEKLFF.

V is TRBV18 and J is TRBJ2-5; possible D gene TRBD1, 6 bases. The CDR3 has 14 amino acids. The V end lost 2 bases, the J end lost 3 bases, and 10 bases lay between the germline ends. Germline assignment: CDR1 KGHSH and CDR2 LQKENI. CDR3 nucleotide sequence: TGTGCCAGCTCACCAATGGACAGAAAAGAGACCCAGTACTTC. Translation: CASSPMDRKETQYF.

The V and J genes are TRBV6-6 and TRBJ2-3, with a tentative D call TRBD2 (6 bases). The germline V and J ends were trimmed by 7 bases and 6 bases, with 14 bases remaining between them. CDR3 length equals 13 residues. CDR1 is MNHNY and CDR2 is SVGAGI in the germline V gene (reference sequence). The CDR3 DNA is TGTGCCAGCAAGAGGGACTCAAGTGATACGCAGTATTTT. Translating it yields CASKRDSSDTQYF.